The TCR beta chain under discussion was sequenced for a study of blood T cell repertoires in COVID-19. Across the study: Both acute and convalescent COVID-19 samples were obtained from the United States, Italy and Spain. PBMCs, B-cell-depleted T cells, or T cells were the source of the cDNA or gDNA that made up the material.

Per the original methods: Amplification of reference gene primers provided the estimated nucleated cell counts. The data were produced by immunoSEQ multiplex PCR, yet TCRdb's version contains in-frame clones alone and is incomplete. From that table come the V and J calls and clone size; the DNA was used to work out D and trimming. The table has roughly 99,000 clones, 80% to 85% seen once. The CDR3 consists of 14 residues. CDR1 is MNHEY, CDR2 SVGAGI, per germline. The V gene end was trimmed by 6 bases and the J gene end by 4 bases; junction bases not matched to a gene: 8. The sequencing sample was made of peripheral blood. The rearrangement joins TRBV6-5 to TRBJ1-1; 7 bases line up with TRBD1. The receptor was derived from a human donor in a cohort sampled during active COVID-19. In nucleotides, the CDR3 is TGTGCCAGCAGACTCAGGACAGGAACCACTGAAGCTTTCTTT. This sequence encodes CASRLRTGTTEAFF.